The next 18 T cell receptor beta chains were all read from a single sample in a study of blood T cell repertoires in COVID-19. Profiled with immunoSEQ multiplex PCR; TCRdb holds only in-frame clones, not every one. This sample has about 130,000 clones, with around 89% found just once. What was sequenced was peripheral blood. These receptors all stem from a man aged 50-60 years with active or convalescent COVID-19.

The chain employs TRBV7-9 and TRBJ2-3, with D tentatively TRBD1 (7 bases). Trimming removed 5 bases from V and 6 bases from J, with 18 bases in between. CDR3 length: 15 amino acids. The germline gives CDR1 SEHNR, CDR2 FQNEAQ (reference sequence). As DNA, the CDR3 is TGTGCCAGCAGCGCCGACAGGGACTTCACCGATACGCAGTATTTT. It specifies CASSADRDFTDTQYF.

In its sample, this clone was seen a few times. Other DNA sequences within the sample encode an identical CDR3. This rearrangement joins TRBV19 to TRBJ1-5; D call uncertain. The CDR3 sequence is 12 residues long. V lost 6 bases, J lost 0 bases, and 3 bases lay in between. The germline V gene has CDR1 LNHDA and CDR2 SQIVND (reference sequence). CDR3 nucleotides: TGTGCCAGTAGCGGTAGCAATCAGCCCCAGCATTTT. The encoded protein is CASSGSNQPQHF.

J is TRBJ1-3 and V is TRBV6-5; D may be TRBD1 (6 bases). This CDR3 is 15 amino acids long. V lost 2 bases, J lost 2 bases, and 10 bases lay in between. CDR1 MNHEY and CDR2 SVGAGI come from the germline V gene. The CDR3: CASSYRGATGNTIYF. The CDR3 DNA reads TGTGCCAGCAGTTACCGGGGGGCCACTGGAAACACCATATATTTT.

The chain couples TRBV6-4 to TRBJ1-5; no clear D gene. The germline gives CDR1 MRHNA, CDR2 SNTAGT. The CDR3 has 12 residues. The V and J ends lost 5 bases and 8 bases respectively, with 10 bases between them. The CDR3 DNA follows: TGTGCCAGCAGTCCCCTCTTTAAGCCCCAGCATTTT. Its protein is CASSPLFKPQHF.

The gene calls are TRBV11-2 and TRBJ2-7; D may be TRBD1 (5 bases). Germline V lookup: CDR1 SGHAT, CDR2 FQNNGV. Trimming shortened V by 1 base and J by 6 bases, and 22 bases separated the two germline ends. The CDR3 has 17 amino acids. CDR3 bases: TGTGCCAGCAGCTTAGCCTTCTCCATCGGCCAGGGCTCCGAGCAGTACTTC. This encodes CASSLAFSIGQGSEQYF.

The chain has TRBV11-2 and TRBJ1-1; a weak D match, TRBD1 (5 bases). CDR1 and CDR2 (germline): SGHAT, FQNNGV. The CDR3 is 16 residues long. Deletions cut 6 bases from V and 2 bases from J, with 19 bases between. This chain's CDR3 is CASSLAWGGANTEAFF. As DNA, the CDR3 is TGTGCCAGCAGTCTGGCATGGGGCGGAGCCAACACTGAAGCTTTCTTT. The full variable domain, completed using reference TRBV11-2 and TRBJ1-1, is EAGVAQSPRYKIIEKRQSVAFWCNPISGHATLYWYQQILGQGPKLLIQFQNNGVVDDSQLPKDRFSAERLKGVDSTLKIQPAKLEDSAVYLCASSLAWGGANTEAFFGQGTRLTVV.

The chain employs TRBV6-5 and TRBJ2-2; the D is unclear. Germline-derived CDR1 and CDR2 are MNHEY and SVGAGI. CDR3 length: 16 amino acids. The V end lost 0 bases, the J end lost 3 bases, and 11 bases lay between the germline ends. This chain's CDR3 is CASSYSRPEDTGELFF. CDR3 in DNA: TGTGCCAGCAGTTACTCGAGACCCGAGGACACCGGGGAGCTGTTTTTT.

The CDR3 sequence: CASSTGTSGGTDTQYF. Here the CDR3 DNA reads TGTGCCAGCAGCACAGGGACTAGCGGGGGCACAGATACGCAGTATTTT. This chain connects TRBV3-1 (or the pseudogene TRBV3-2) to TRBJ2-3, with TRBD2 matching 13 bases. J was trimmed by 1 base and V by 5 bases; bases with no gene match: 3. Germline assignment: CDR1 LGHDT and CDR2 YNNKEL (reference sequence). There are 16 residues in the CDR3.

The sample holds a few counts of this clone. The rearrangement joins TRBV2 to TRBJ2-7; the D is unclear. Trimming left V 7 bases short and J 1 base short, with 11 bases between. The CDR3 covers 13 residues. The germline CDR1 and CDR2 sequences are SNHLY and FYNNEI. The CDR3 DNA reads TGTGCCAGCAATACCGACACATCCTACGAGCAGTACTTC. This encodes CASNTDTSYEQYF.

The V gene is TRBV29-1, the J gene TRBJ1-5; D possibly corresponds to TRBD1 (5 bases). V lost 4 bases, J lost 5 bases, and 12 bases lay in between. The CDR3 sequence is 13 residues long. Germline CDR1 reads SQVTM; CDR2 reads ANQGSEA. The chain's CDR3 is CSVGGHTDQPQHF. The CDR3, as DNA: TGCAGCGTTGGAGGACACACGGATCAGCCCCAGCATTTT. Drawing the rest from reference TRBV29-1 and TRBJ1-5, the complete variable domain is SAVISQKPSRDICQRGTSLTIQCQVDSQVTMMFWYRQQPGQSLTLIATANQGSEATYESGFVIDKFPISRPNLTFSTLTVSNMSPEDSSIYLCSVGGHTDQPQHFGDGTRLSIL.

The V call is TRBV11-2, the J call TRBJ1-6, with 7 nucleotides matching TRBD1. CDR3 length: 18 residues. From germline, CDR1 is SGHAT and CDR2 FQNNGV. With V trimmed by 4 bases and J by 3 bases, 12 bases remained unmatched. CDR3 protein: CASSSTEFGTVYNSPLHF. The DNA of the CDR3 is TGTGCCAGCAGCTCCACGGAGTTCGGGACAGTCTATAATTCACCCCTCCACTTT. The full variable domain, completed using reference TRBV11-2 and TRBJ1-6, is EAGVAQSPRYKIIEKRQSVAFWCNPISGHATLYWYQQILGQGPKLLIQFQNNGVVDDSQLPKDRFSAERLKGVDSTLKIQPAKLEDSAVYLCASSSTEFGTVYNSPLHFGNGTRLTVT.

Notes on this clone: This specimen includes other DNA sequences encoding the same CDR3. The chain recombines TRBV7-2 with TRBJ2-1; D uncertain. V was pared by 0 bases and J by 4 bases, with 4 bases between. The germline gives CDR1 SGHTA, CDR2 FQGNSA. The length of the CDR3 is 13 residues. Written as DNA, the CDR3 is TGTGCCAGCAGCTTAGCGCGGTACAATGAGCAGTTCTTC. Protein product: CASSLARYNEQFF.

The chain uses TRBV5-6 and TRBJ2-3, with D perhaps TRBD2 (6 bases). CDR1 is SGHDT and CDR2 is YYEEEE in the germline V gene. The CDR3 runs to 15 residues. V dropped 6 bases and J dropped 9 bases, with 23 bases sitting between them. This chain's CDR3 is CASKEGSGAQITQYF. The DNA of the CDR3 is TGTGCCAGCAAAGAGGGGTCGGGAGCACAGATAACGCAGTATTTT.

The V gene is TRBV28, the J gene TRBJ2-2, with 7 bases lining up with TRBD1. The CDR3 loop spans 14 amino acids. Germline V gene data show CDR1 as MDHEN and CDR2 as SYDVKM. V gave up 7 bases and J gave up 7 bases; unmatched junction bases: 9. The chain's CDR3 is CASKDPTGVGELFF. The CDR3 DNA is TGTGCCAGCAAAGACCCTACAGGGGTCGGGGAGCTGTTTTTT.

The sample holds one count of this clone. The rearrangement links TRBV9 to TRBJ1-4; D not resolved. The germline CDR1 and CDR2 sequences are SGDLS and YYNGEE. The CDR3 has 15 residues. The V end lost 0 bases, the J end lost 3 bases, and 9 bases lay between the germline ends. The CDR3 sequence: CASSVDLGANEKLFF. CDR3 nucleotides: TGTGCCAGCAGCGTAGACCTCGGGGCTAATGAAAAACTGTTTTTT.

The rearrangement joins TRBV7-9 to TRBJ2-2, with D possibly being TRBD2 (7 bases). The CDR3 is made up of 17 amino acids. Trimming took off 5 bases at V and 2 bases at J, with 18 bases between the two ends. Per germline, CDR1 SEHNR and CDR2 FQNEAQ (reference sequence). DNA for the CDR3: TGTGCCAGCAGCCTGGATCTAGGCGGGGGCAACACCGGGGAGCTGTTTTTT. Protein product: CASSLDLGGGNTGELFF.

The chain joins TRBV6-5 to TRBJ1-2; 9 bases fit TRBD1. The CDR3 is made up of 15 amino acids. From germline, CDR1 is MNHEY and CDR2 SVGAGI. V shed 5 bases and J 6 bases; nucleotides not matched to a gene: 10. Here the CDR3 reads CASSPTFTGGNGYTF. The CDR3 DNA reads TGTGCCAGCAGTCCCACTTTCACAGGGGGCAATGGCTACACCTTC.

The gene calls are TRBV9 and TRBJ2-1, with D hard to call. The germline gives CDR1 SGDLS, CDR2 YYNGEE. The length of the CDR3 is 15 residues. Trimming removed 4 bases from V and 0 bases from J, with 11 bases in between. The CDR3, as DNA: TGTGCCAGCAGCACCCAGATAAGCTCCTACAATGAGCAGTTCTTC. This codes for CASSTQISSYNEQFF.